This note documents a single T cell receptor beta chain sequence. Its antigen remains unidentified. This specimen comes from a study of cytomegalovirus exposure and HLA in healthy donors. Turning to the study itself: Early on, a data release was issued that held some 91 million unique TCRs from HLA-typed donors. Regarding the study as a whole: Several of the most significant clusters appeared, in a later analysis, to be linked to common viral pathogens. The authors listed 150 to 200 TCR beta chains as cytomegalovirus-associated.

PCR amplification relied on 60 Vbeta primers (plus 13 Jbeta primers). The data were produced by immunoSEQ multiplex PCR, yet TCRdb's version contains in-frame clones alone and is incomplete. In the table there are fewer than 200,000 clones, 84% of which are singletons. The source of this sequence is a man aged 25-45 years in good health and CMV-seronegative. The sequenced sample consisted of PBMCs.

The CDR3 sequence is CASSLWSSGSNEQFF. The DNA of the CDR3 is TGCGCCAGCAGCTTGTGGTCTAGCGGGAGTAATGAGCAGTTCTTC. The genes are TRBV5-1 and TRBJ2-1; 10 bases are shared with TRBD2. V shed 1 base and J 7 bases; nucleotides not matched to a gene: 5. The CDR3 runs to 15 residues. Germline CDR1 is SGHRS and CDR2 is YFSETQ.